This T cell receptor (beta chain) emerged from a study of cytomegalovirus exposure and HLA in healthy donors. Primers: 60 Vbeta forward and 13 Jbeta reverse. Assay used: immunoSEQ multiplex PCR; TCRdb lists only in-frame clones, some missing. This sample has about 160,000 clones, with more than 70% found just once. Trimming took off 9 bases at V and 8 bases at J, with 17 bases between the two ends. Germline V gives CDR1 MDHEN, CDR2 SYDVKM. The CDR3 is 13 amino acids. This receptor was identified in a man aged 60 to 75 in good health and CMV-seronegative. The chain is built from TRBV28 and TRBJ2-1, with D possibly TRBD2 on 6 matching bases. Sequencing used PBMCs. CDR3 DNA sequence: TGTGCCAGTGGGGACGGGAGTACCGATGAGCAGTTCTTC. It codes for CASGDGSTDEQFF.